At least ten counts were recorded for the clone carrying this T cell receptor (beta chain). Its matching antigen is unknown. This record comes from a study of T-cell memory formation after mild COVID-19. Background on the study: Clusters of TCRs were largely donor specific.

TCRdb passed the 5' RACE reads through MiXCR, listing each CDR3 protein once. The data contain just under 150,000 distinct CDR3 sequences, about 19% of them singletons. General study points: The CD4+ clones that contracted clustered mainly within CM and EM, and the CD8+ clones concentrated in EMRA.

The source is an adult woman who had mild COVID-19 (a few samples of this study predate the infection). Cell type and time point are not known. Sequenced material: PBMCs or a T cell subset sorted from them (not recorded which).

The CDR3 region is CASVLSPVTSTDTQYF. CDR3 bases: TGCGCCAGCGTACTGTCCCCCGTCACTAGCACAGATACGCAGTATTTT. The genes are TRBV5-1 and TRBJ2-3; D not certain. The CDR3 loop spans 16 amino acids. Trimming took off 7 bases at V and 0 bases at J, with 18 bases between the two ends. CDR1 is SGHRS, CDR2 YFSETQ, per germline. Looking up the rest from reference TRBV5-1 and TRBJ2-3 gives the full variable domain: KAGVTQTPRYLIKTRGQQVTLSCSPISGHRSVSWYQQTPGQGLQFLFEYFSETQRNKGNFPGRFSGRQFSNSRSEMNVSTLELGDSALYLCASVLSPVTSTDTQYFGPGTRLTVL.